This T cell receptor (beta chain) was recovered during a study of STAT5B mutations in CD4+ large granular lymphocyte leukemia. V was trimmed by 1 base and J by 1 base, leaving 5 bases between them. The CDR3 loop spans 15 amino acids. Germline CDR1 LNHDA, CDR2 SQIVND (reference sequence). Study-level points and caveats: Patient CD4-sorted repertoires stayed more clonal than healthy ones after leukemic-clone removal. Top patient clones used TRBV06 genes more often: 8/27 versus 2/35 in controls.

Control samples were healthy donors' buffy coats. Using immunoSEQ multiplex PCR, the repertoire was profiled, and TCRdb retains in-frame clones only, with some absent. The sample yields 32,000 or so clones, around four fifths seen once. Details on this clone: Its specificity is unknown.

The chain employs TRBV19 and TRBJ2-6; tentatively, D is TRBD2 (5 bases). The source is a human donor in good health. The sequenced sample consisted of CD4+ T cells from blood buffy coats. This CDR3 is CASSIGGSGANVLTF. CDR3 sequence (DNA): TGTGCCAGTAGTATAGGCGGGTCTGGGGCCAACGTCCTGACTTTC.